Listed below are T cell receptor beta chains from one sample, sequenced in a study of OX40 agonist ivuxolimab in advanced cancers. The method was immunoSEQ multiplex PCR; TCRdb's version includes in-frame clones alone and lacks a portion of them. The table shows tens of thousands of clones, with roughly 80% occurring only once. The sequenced sample was CD4+ or CD8+ T cells sorted from blood, obtained in a trial of the OX40 agonist ivuxolimab. The receptors stem from an adult with an advanced solid tumor such as melanoma, head and neck, liver or kidney cancer. Both conserved end residues are part of each CDR3. Fields, in order: CDR3 protein, CDR3 DNA, clone size, J gene, V gene, D gene. The D gene is left open where the match is weak. Part of the rows lack a size; the others show once, few, many or a class for expanded clones.

CDR3: CASSIGGPSYEQYF; DNA: TGTGCCAGTAGTATCGGCGGGCCCTCCTACGAGCAGTACTTC; size: .; J: TRBJ2-7; V: TRBV19; D: .
CDR3: CASSLGLGARYEQYF; DNA: TGTGCCAGCAGCTTAGGGTTGGGCGCGCGCTACGAGCAGTACTTC; size: .; J: TRBJ2-7; V: TRBV11-1; D: .
CDR3: CASSAETGNSPLHF; DNA: TGTGCCAGCAGTGCCGAAACGGGGAATTCACCCCTCCACTTT; size: medium-sized; J: TRBJ1-6; V: TRBV25-1; D: .
CDR3: CASSEARAGSLHF; DNA: TGTGCCAGCAGTGAAGCGAGGGCGGGGTCCCTCCACTTT; size: .; J: TRBJ1-6; V: TRBV2; D: .
CDR3: CASSLKGPGLAGGPSGYNEQFF; DNA: TGTGCCAGCAGCTTAAAGGGGCCCGGACTAGCGGGGGGACCCTCTGGGTACAATGAGCAGTTCTTC; size: .; J: TRBJ2-1; V: TRBV7-3; D: TRBD2
CDR3: CASRPPGRTEAFF; DNA: TGTGCCAGTAGGCCCCCAGGGCGGACTGAAGCTTTCTTT; size: .; J: TRBJ1-1; V: TRBV19; D: .
CDR3: CASSLRWGSQPQHF; DNA: TGTGCCAGCAGCTTGAGGTGGGGCAGTCAGCCCCAGCATTTT; size: .; J: TRBJ1-5; V: TRBV5-6; D: .
CDR3: CASSTPGAGQETQYF; DNA: TGTGCCAGCAGTACCCCGGGCGCGGGCCAAGAGACCCAGTACTTC; size: once; J: TRBJ2-5; V: TRBV28; D: .
CDR3: CASNLGPRDTQYF; DNA: TGTGCCAGCAACCTGGGACCAAGAGATACGCAGTATTTT; size: .; J: TRBJ2-3; V: TRBV4-2; D: .
CDR3: CASSLRGGGLQETQYF; DNA: TGTGCCAGCAGTTTACGGGGCGGCGGCCTCCAAGAGACCCAGTACTTC; size: .; J: TRBJ2-5; V: TRBV27; D: .
CDR3: CASSNRGRGSGANVLTF; DNA: TGTGCCAGCTCAAACAGAGGGAGGGGATCTGGGGCCAACGTCCTGACTTTC; size: .; J: TRBJ2-6; V: TRBV7-3; D: TRBD2
CDR3: CASSHAGGTDTQYF; DNA: TGCGCCAGCAGCCACGCGGGGGGCACAGATACGCAGTATTTT; size: .; J: TRBJ2-3; V: TRBV4-3; D: TRBD2
CDR3: CASSADRTYEQYF; DNA: TGTGCCAGCAGCGCGGACAGGACCTACGAGCAGTACTTC; size: .; J: TRBJ2-7; V: TRBV7-8; D: TRBD1
CDR3: CASSDPGQGWKDTEAFF; DNA: TGTGCCAGCAGCGACCCAGGACAGGGTTGGAAGGACACTGAAGCTTTCTTT; size: .; J: TRBJ1-1; V: TRBV5-4; D: TRBD1
CDR3: CASSRTSGVFSGELFF; DNA: TGTGCCAGTAGTCGGACTAGCGGGGTCTTTTCCGGGGAGCTGTTTTTT; size: .; J: TRBJ2-2; V: TRBV19; D: TRBD2
CDR3: CASSLGGGPGNTIYF; DNA: TGTGCCAGCAGCTTAGGAGGGGGTCCTGGAAACACCATATATTTT; size: .; J: TRBJ1-3; V: TRBV7-8; D: .
CDR3: CASSVEPGNTIYF; DNA: TGTGCCAGCAGCGTAGAACCTGGAAACACCATATATTTT; size: few; J: TRBJ1-3; V: TRBV9; D: .
CDR3: CASGKGPQQETQYF; DNA: TGTGCCAGCGGAAAGGGACCCCAGCAAGAGACCCAGTACTTC; size: .; J: TRBJ2-5; V: TRBV2; D: .
CDR3: CASSDAGGFGTDTQYF; DNA: TGTGCCAGCAGTGACGCGGGGGGGTTCGGAACAGATACGCAGTATTTT; size: .; J: TRBJ2-3; V: TRBV6-4; D: TRBD2
CDR3: CASSLARDQPQHF; DNA: TGTGCCAGCAGCTTGGCCAGGGACCAGCCCCAGCATTTT; size: .; J: TRBJ1-5; V: TRBV5-6; D: .
CDR3: CASSLGLAGQRYF; DNA: TGCGCCAGCAGCTTGGGACTAGCGGGACAGAGGTACTTC; size: few; J: TRBJ2-5; V: TRBV5-1; D: TRBD2
CDR3: CASSLAGQPGGELFF; DNA: TGTGCCAGCAGCTTAGCGGGGCAACCCGGCGGGGAGCTGTTTTTT; size: few; J: TRBJ2-2; V: TRBV7-6; D: .
CDR3: CASSYSEFSNEQFF; DNA: TGTGCCAGCAGTTACTCGGAATTTAGCAATGAGCAGTTCTTC; size: .; J: TRBJ2-1; V: TRBV6-6; D: .
CDR3: CASSVGLPNQPQHF; DNA: TGTGCCAGCAGCGTAGGGCTGCCCAATCAGCCCCAGCATTTT; size: .; J: TRBJ1-5; V: TRBV9; D: .
CDR3: CASSEGLPQETQYF; DNA: TGCGCCAGCAGCGAGGGACTGCCCCAAGAGACCCAGTACTTC; size: .; J: TRBJ2-5; V: TRBV5-1; D: .
CDR3: CASSPTGGTSYGYTF; DNA: TGCGCCAGCAGCCCGACCGGCGGAACATCTTATGGCTACACCTTC; size: .; J: TRBJ1-2; V: TRBV4-1; D: .
CDR3: CASSHLSEQFF; DNA: TGTGCCAGTAGCCATCTTAGCGAGCAGTTCTTC; size: .; J: TRBJ2-1; V: TRBV19; D: .
CDR3: CASSQDPGGNEKLFF; DNA: TGCGCCAGCAGCCAAGACCCAGGGGGGAATGAAAAGTTGTTTTTT; size: .; J: TRBJ1-4; V: TRBV4-3; D: TRBD1
CDR3: CASSQDPSRGKGETQYF; DNA: TGTGCCAGCAGCCAAGACCCTTCGCGGGGGAAAGGAGAGACCCAGTACTTC; size: .; J: TRBJ2-5; V: TRBV4-2; D: TRBD2
CDR3: CASSPGAGANGYTF; DNA: TGTGCCAGCTCCCCAGGAGCGGGGGCAAATGGCTACACCTTC; size: .; J: TRBJ1-2; V: TRBV18; D: .
CDR3: CASSDLDGYEQYF; DNA: TGTGCCAGCAGTGATCTAGATGGCTACGAGCAGTACTTC; size: .; J: TRBJ2-7; V: TRBV6-1; D: .
CDR3: CARSLVWTVCNQPQHF; DNA: TGTGCCAGAAGCTTGGTTTGGACAGTCTGCAATCAGCCCCAGCATTTT; size: .; J: TRBJ1-5; V: TRBV5-3; D: .
CDR3: CAIRKDTSGETQYF; DNA: TGTGCCATCAGAAAAGATACCTCAGGGGAGACCCAGTACTTC; size: .; J: TRBJ2-5; V: TRBV10-3; D: .
CDR3: CASSVAGTSEYEQYF; DNA: TGTGCCAGCAGCGTAGCCGGGACTAGCGAGTACGAGCAGTACTTC; size: .; J: TRBJ2-7; V: TRBV9; D: TRBD2
CDR3: CASSLEGAGANVLTF; DNA: TGTGCCAGCAGCTTAGAGGGGGCCGGGGCCAACGTCCTGACTTTC; size: .; J: TRBJ2-6; V: TRBV7-9; D: TRBD1
CDR3: CASSPGGGSEAFF; DNA: TGTGCCAGCTCACCAGGGGGGGGTTCTGAAGCTTTCTTT; size: .; J: TRBJ1-1; V: TRBV18; D: .
CDR3: CASSVSGTSSEQYF; DNA: TGTGCCAGCAGCGTAAGCGGGACTAGCTCCGAGCAGTACTTC; size: .; J: TRBJ2-7; V: TRBV9; D: TRBD2
CDR3: CASSLRRIYGYTF; DNA: TGTGCCAGCAGCTTACGACGGATCTATGGCTACACCTTC; size: .; J: TRBJ1-2; V: TRBV7-2; D: .
CDR3: CASSYSTGYEQYF; DNA: TGTGCCAGCAGTTACTCGACAGGGTACGAGCAGTACTTC; size: .; J: TRBJ2-7; V: TRBV6-6; D: TRBD1
CDR3: CASTLATGANSYEQYF; DNA: TGTGCCAGCACCCTTGCAACGGGGGCAAACTCCTACGAGCAGTACTTC; size: .; J: TRBJ2-7; V: TRBV5-5; D: .
CDR3: CASSLYSGEQYF; DNA: TGTGCCAGCAGCTTGTACAGTGGCGAGCAGTACTTC; size: .; J: TRBJ2-7; V: TRBV5-6; D: .
CDR3: CASSEVSGGSEKLFF; DNA: TGTGCCAGCAGTGAAGTGTCCGGAGGTAGTGAAAAACTGTTTTTT; size: .; J: TRBJ1-4; V: TRBV6-1; D: .
CDR3: CASSSGYDLYTDTQYF; DNA: TGTGCCAGCAGCTCCGGTTATGACCTCTACACAGATACGCAGTATTTT; size: .; J: TRBJ2-3; V: TRBV7-7; D: .
CDR3: CSVEEGLSGNTIYF; DNA: TGCAGCGTTGAAGAAGGGCTGTCTGGAAACACCATATATTTT; size: .; J: TRBJ1-3; V: TRBV29-1; D: .
CDR3: CASGRTGSTDTQYF; DNA: TGTGCCAGCGGGAGGACAGGTAGCACAGATACGCAGTATTTT; size: .; J: TRBJ2-3; V: TRBV2; D: .